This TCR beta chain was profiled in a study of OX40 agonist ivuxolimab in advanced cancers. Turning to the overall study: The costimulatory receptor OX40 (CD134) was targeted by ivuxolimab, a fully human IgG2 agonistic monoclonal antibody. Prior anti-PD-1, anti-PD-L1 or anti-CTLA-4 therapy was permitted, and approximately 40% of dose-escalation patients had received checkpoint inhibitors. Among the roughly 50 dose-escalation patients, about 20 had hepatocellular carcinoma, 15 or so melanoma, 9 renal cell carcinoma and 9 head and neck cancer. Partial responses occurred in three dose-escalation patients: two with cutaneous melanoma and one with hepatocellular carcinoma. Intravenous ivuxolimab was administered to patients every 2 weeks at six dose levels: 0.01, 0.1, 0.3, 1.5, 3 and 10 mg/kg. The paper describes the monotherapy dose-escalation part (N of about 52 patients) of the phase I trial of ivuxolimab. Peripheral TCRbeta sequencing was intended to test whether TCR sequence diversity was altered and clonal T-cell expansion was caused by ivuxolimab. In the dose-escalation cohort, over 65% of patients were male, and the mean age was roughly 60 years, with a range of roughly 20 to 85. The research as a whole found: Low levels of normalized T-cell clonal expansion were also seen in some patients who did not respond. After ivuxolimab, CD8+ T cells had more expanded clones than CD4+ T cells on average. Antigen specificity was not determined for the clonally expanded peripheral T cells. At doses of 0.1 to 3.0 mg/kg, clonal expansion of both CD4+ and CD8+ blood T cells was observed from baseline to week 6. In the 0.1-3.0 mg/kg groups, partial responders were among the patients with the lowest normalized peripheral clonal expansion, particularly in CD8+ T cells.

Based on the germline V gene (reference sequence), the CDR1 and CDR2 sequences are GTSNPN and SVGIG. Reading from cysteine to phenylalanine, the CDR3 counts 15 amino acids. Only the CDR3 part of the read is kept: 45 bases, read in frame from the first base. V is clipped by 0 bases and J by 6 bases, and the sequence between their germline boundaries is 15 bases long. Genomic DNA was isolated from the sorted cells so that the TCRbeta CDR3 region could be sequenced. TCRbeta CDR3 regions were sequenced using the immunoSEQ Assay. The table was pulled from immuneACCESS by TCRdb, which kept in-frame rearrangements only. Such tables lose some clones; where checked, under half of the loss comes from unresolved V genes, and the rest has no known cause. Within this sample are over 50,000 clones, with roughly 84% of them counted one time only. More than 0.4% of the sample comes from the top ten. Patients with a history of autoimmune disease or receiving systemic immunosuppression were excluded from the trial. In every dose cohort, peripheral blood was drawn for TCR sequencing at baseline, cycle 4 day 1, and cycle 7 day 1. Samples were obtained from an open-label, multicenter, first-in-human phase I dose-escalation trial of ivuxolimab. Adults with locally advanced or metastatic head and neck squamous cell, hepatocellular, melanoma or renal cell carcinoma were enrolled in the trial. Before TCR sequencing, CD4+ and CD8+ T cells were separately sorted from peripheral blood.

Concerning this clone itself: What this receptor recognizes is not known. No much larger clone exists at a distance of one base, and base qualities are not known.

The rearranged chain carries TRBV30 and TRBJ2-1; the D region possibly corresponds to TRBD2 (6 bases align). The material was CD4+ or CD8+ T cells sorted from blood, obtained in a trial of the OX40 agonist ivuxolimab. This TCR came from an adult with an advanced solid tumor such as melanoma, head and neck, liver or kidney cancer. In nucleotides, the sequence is TGTGCCTGGAGTGTAGCCGGCCAGGAGGGCAATGAGCAGTTCTTC. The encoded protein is CAWSVAGQEGNEQFF.